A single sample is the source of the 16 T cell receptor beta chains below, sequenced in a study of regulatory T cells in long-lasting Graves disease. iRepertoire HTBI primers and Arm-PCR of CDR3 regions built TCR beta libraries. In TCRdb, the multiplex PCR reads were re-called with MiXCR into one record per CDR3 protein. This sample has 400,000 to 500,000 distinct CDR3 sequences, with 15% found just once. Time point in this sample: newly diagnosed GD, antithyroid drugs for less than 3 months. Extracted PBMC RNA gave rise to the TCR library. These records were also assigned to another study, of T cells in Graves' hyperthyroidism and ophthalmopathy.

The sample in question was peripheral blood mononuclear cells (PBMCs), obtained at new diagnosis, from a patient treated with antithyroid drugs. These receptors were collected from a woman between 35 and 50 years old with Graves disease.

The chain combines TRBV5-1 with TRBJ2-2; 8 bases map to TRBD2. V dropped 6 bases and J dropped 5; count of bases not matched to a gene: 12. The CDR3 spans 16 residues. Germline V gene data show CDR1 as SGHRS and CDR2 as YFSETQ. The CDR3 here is CASTPARSGSTGELFF. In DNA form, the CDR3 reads TGCGCCAGCACCCCCGCCCGGAGCGGGAGTACCGGGGAGCTGTTTTTT.

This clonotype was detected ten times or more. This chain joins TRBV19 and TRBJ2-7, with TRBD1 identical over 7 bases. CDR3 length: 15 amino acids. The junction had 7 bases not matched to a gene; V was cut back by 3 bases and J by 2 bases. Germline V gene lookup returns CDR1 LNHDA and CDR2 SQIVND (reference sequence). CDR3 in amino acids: CASSIRRQGTYEQYF. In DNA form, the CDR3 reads TGTGCCAGTAGTATTCGTCGACAGGGTACCTACGAGCAGTACTTC. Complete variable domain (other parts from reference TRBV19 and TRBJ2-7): DGGITQSPKYLFRKEGQNVTLSCEQNLNHDAMYWYRQDPGQGLRLIYYSQIVNDFQKGDIAEGYSVSREKKESFPLTVTSAQKNPTAFYLCASSIRRQGTYEQYFGPGTRLTVT.

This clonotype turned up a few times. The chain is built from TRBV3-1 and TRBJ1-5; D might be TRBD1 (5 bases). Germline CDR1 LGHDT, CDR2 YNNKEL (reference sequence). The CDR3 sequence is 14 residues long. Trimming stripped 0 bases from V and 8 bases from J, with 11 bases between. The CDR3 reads CASSQEVGTEPQHF. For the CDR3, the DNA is TGTGCCAGCAGCCAAGAAGTAGGGACGGAGCCCCAGCATTTT.

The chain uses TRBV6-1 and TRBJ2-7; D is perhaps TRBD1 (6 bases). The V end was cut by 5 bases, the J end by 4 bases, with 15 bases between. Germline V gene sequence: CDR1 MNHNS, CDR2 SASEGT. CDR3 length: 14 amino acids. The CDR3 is CASSPPPQGYEQYF. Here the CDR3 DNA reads TGTGCCAGCAGTCCTCCCCCTCAGGGGTACGAGCAGTACTTC.

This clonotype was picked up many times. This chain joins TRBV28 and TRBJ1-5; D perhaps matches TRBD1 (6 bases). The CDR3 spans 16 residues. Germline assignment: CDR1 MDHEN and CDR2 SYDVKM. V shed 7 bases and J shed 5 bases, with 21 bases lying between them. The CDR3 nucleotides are TGTGCCAGCAAGGACAGTGTCGGGAGGGACTATCAGCCCCAGCATTTT. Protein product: CASKDSVGRDYQPQHF.

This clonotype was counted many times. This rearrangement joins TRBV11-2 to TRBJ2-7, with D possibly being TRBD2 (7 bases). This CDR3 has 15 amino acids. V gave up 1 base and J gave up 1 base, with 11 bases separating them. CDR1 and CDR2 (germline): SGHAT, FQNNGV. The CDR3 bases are TGTGCCAGCAGCTTAGTGGGAGGGGGGTCCTACGAGCAGTACTTC. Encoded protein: CASSLVGGGSYEQYF.

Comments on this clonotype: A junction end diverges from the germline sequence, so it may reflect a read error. CDR3 nucleotides: TGTGCCGGCTCATTTCAGACAGGGATAAGCAATGAGCAGTCCTTC. Translating gives CAGSFQTGISNEQSF. The chain has TRBV18 and TRBJ2-1, with TRBD1 matching over 7 bases. The CDR3 length is 15 residues. Germline assignment: CDR1 KGHSH and CDR2 LQKENI.

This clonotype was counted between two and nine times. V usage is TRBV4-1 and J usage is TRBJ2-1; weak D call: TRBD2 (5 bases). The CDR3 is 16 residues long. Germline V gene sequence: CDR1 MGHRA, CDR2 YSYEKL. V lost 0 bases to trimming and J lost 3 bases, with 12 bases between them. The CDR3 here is CASSQEGSGDYNEQFF. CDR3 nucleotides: TGCGCCAGCAGCCAAGAAGGGAGCGGAGACTACAATGAGCAGTTCTTC.

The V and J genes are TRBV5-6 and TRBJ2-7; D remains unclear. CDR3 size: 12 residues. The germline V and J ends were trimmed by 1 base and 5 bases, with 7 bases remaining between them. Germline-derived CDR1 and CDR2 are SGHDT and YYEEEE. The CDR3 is CASSLSLHEQYF. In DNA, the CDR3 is TGTGCCAGCAGCTTGTCGTTGCACGAGCAGTACTTC.

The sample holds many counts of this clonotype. The CDR3 sequence is CASSASGGRETQYF. In nucleotides, the CDR3 is TGTGCCAGCAGCGCCTCCGGGGGGAGAGAGACCCAGTACTTC. The chain joins TRBV9 to TRBJ2-5; 7 bases agree with TRBD2. J gave up 4 bases and V 3 bases, and 6 bases lay outside the gene matches. Germline lookup yields CDR1 SGDLS and CDR2 YYNGEE. CDR3 length: 14 residues.

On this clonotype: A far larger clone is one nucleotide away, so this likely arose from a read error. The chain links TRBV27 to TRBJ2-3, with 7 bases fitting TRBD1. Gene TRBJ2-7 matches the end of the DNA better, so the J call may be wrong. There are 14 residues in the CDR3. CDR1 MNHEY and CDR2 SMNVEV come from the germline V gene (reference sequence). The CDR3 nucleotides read TGTGCCAGCAGTCCGGAGGACAGGCCCCACGAGCAGTACTTC. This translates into CASSPEDRPHEQYF.

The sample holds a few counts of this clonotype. CDR3 in DNA: TGTGCCACCAGTGATCAGACAGCCCCGTTTGGCGAGCAGTACTTC. Its translation: CATSDQTAPFGEQYF. V usage is TRBV24-1 and J usage is TRBJ2-7, with D possibly matching TRBD1 (5 bases). Germline V lookup: CDR1 KGHDR, CDR2 SFDVKD. Trimming took off 3 bases at V and 6 bases at J, with 17 bases between the two ends. This CDR3 spans 15 amino acids.

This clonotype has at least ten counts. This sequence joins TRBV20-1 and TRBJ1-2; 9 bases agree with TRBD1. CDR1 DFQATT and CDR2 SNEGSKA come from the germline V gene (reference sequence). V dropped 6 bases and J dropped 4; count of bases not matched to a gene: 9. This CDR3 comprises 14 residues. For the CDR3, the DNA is TGCAGTGCCCTACAGGGGGCGCAGGGCTATGGCTACACCTTC. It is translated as CSALQGAQGYGYTF.

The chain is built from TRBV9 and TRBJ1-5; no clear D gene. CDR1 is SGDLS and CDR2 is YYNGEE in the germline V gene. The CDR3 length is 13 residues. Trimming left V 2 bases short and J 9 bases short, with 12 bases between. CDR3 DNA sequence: TGTGCCAGCAGCGTTGGAGAAATTACGCCCCAGCATTTT. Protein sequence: CASSVGEITPQHF.

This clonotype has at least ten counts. CDR3 DNA: TGCGCCAGCAGCTTGGACGACACAGATACGCAGTATTTT. It encodes CASSLDDTDTQYF. The chain carries TRBV5-1 and TRBJ2-3, with D unclear. Germline values: CDR1 SGHRS, CDR2 YFSETQ. V was pared by 0 bases and J by 2 bases, with 4 bases between. This CDR3 is 13 amino acids long.

The CDR3 DNA reads TGTGCCAGCAGTTACTCTGGGACAGGGGGTCCCGATACGCAGTATTTT. Its translation is CASSYSGTGGPDTQYF. V usage is TRBV6-2 or TRBV6-3 and J usage is TRBJ2-3; 11 bases are a match to TRBD1. Germline CDR1 is MNHEY and CDR2 is SVGEGT. V shed 0 bases, J shed 6 bases, and the junction held 5 bases outside the gene matches. The CDR3 has 16 residues.